This TCR beta chain emerged from a study of blood T cell repertoires in COVID-19. Study details: Samples came from the United States, Italy and Spain, spanning acute and convalescent COVID-19. Sample material is recorded as cDNA or gDNA derived from T cells, B-cell-depleted T cells, or PBMCs.

Authors' methods: From reference gene primer amplification, estimates of nucleated cell counts were derived. Clones were read by immunoSEQ multiplex PCR, and TCRdb kept only the in-frame ones, dropping some. V, J and clone size derive from that table, while D and trimming were established from the DNA sequence. The data contain about 180,000 clones, 80% to 90% of them singletons. This TCR was recovered from a man younger than 35 who had recovered from COVID-19. The sequenced material came from peripheral blood.

The CDR3 DNA is TGTGCCAGCAGCTTAATACCGGGACAGCAAGAGACCCAGTACTTC. Encoded protein: CASSLIPGQQETQYF. V is TRBV9 and J is TRBJ2-5, with TRBD1 matching 7 bases. Germline V gene sequence: CDR1 SGDLS, CDR2 YYNGEE. CDR3 length: 15 amino acids. V lost 4 bases and J lost 2; bases outside the gene matches: 8.